Listed below are T cell receptor beta chains from one sample, sequenced in a study of blood T cells in healthy people across ages. One entry per CDR3 protein results from TCRdb running MiXCR on the 5' RACE reads. Seen here are over 950,000 distinct CDR3 sequences, more than 30% observed once, and the top ten hold around 13%. What was sequenced was blood. The receptors were sampled from a young man in good health. Both conserved end residues are part of each CDR3. A D gene is named only where the DNA matches it firmly. Size is omitted from some rows. Given values are once, few, many or a class for expanded clones.

j_call v_call d_call clone_size cdr3_aa cdr3_nt
TRBJ2-7 TRBV7-2 NA NA CASSSPGTLRYEQYF TGTGCCAGCAGCTCCCCTGGGACCCTAAGATACGAGCAGTACTTC
TRBJ2-3 TRBV30 TRBD1 NA CAWTRDRVRTDTQYF TGTGCCTGGACCAGGGACAGGGTGAGGACAGATACGCAGTATTTT
TRBJ2-5 TRBV6-1 NA NA CASNGAIGETQYF TGTGCCAGCAACGGAGCGATTGGAGAGACCCAGTACTTC
TRBJ2-7 TRBV25-1 NA few CASSAHAGNSYEQYF TGTGCCAGCAGTGCCCATGCAGGGAACTCCTACGAGCAGTACTTC
TRBJ2-1 TRBV24-1 NA few CATSDRSQGSYNEQFF TGTGCCACCAGTGATCGTAGCCAGGGATCCTACAATGAGCAGTTCTTC
TRBJ1-2 TRBV5-6 TRBD1 few CASFLLGQGYGYTF TGTGCCAGCTTCCTACTGGGACAGGGCTATGGCTACACCTTC
TRBJ2-4 TRBV3-1 NA few CASSQPDRTGDIQYF TGTGCCAGCAGCCAACCGGACAGAACGGGGGACATTCAGTACTTC
TRBJ2-3 TRBV2 NA few CASSEDTYRTQYF TGTGCCAGCAGTGAAGATACATACCGTACGCAGTATTTT
TRBJ1-1 TRBV6-5 NA few CASSHTTLNTEAFF TGTGCCAGCAGCCATACGACCCTGAACACTGAAGCTTTCTTT
TRBJ2-1 TRBV4-3 NA many CASSQDRGPYNEQFF TGCGCCAGCAGCCAAGACCGGGGGCCCTACAATGAGCAGTTCTTC
TRBJ2-5 TRBV9 NA NA CASSGAFKETQYF TGTGCCAGCAGCGGCGCCTTTAAAGAGACCCAGTACTTC
TRBJ1-5 TRBV4-1 NA few CASSPHRGNQPQHF TGCGCCAGCAGCCCCCACAGAGGCAATCAGCCCCAGCATTTT
TRBJ2-3 TRBV7-9 NA few CASSLDYSGGIADTQYF TGTGCCAGCAGCTTAGATTATAGCGGAGGCATAGCAGATACGCAGTATTTT
TRBJ2-3 TRBV7-2 TRBD1 once CAISRDRGDTDTQYF TGTGCCATCAGCCGCGACAGGGGGGACACAGATACGCAGTATTTT
TRBJ1-1 TRBV5-1 NA once CASSLVPPGVFF TGCGCCAGCAGCTTGGTCCCACCGGGGGTTTTCTTT
TRBJ1-2 TRBV20-1 NA NA CSARDPGTSYGYTF TGCAGTGCTAGAGATCCGGGGACATCCTATGGCTACACCTTC
TRBJ1-1 TRBV27 NA NA CASSLEGPRGRSNTEAFF TGTGCCAGCAGTTTAGAAGGTCCCCGCGGCAGATCGAACACTGAAGCTTTCTTT
TRBJ2-5 TRBV7-9 NA NA CASSLTEGQQETQYF TGTGCCAGTAGCCTAACTGAGGGACAACAAGAGACCCAGTACTTC
TRBJ2-1 TRBV5-1 NA NA CASSLAGVGSYNEQFF TGCGCCAGCAGCTTGGCGGGGGTCGGGTCCTACAATGAGCAGTTCTTC
TRBJ2-7 TRBV27 NA many CASARQGTYEQYF TGTGCCAGCGCCCGGCAGGGCACCTACGAGCAGTACTTC